Each of the 10 T cell receptor beta chains below was sequenced from the same sample in a study of OX40 agonist ivuxolimab in advanced cancers. The method was immunoSEQ multiplex PCR; TCRdb's version includes in-frame clones alone and lacks a portion of them. The sample contains more than 100,000 clones, 80% to 90% of which appear only once. The sequences come from CD4+ or CD8+ T cells sorted from blood, collected in a trial of the OX40 agonist ivuxolimab. The source of these receptors is an adult with an advanced solid tumor such as melanoma, head and neck, liver or kidney cancer.

The chain is built from TRBV28 and TRBJ1-2; D is undetermined. Trimming shortened V by 6 bases and J by 2 bases, and 4 bases separated the two germline ends. The CDR3 spans 11 residues. Germline assignment: CDR1 MDHEN and CDR2 SYDVKM. The CDR3 sequence: CASSGNYGYTF. The CDR3 DNA reads as TGTGCCAGCAGCGGGAACTATGGCTACACCTTC.

The rearrangement joins TRBV7-9 to TRBJ2-5; D tentatively fits TRBD1 or TRBD2 (5 bases each). The length of the CDR3 is 12 residues. Between the trimmed V and J ends, which lost 7 bases and 1 base, there was a span of 7 bases. Germline CDR1 and CDR2: SEHNR and FQNEAQ (reference sequence). The CDR3 region has the DNA TGTGCCAGCATAGGGACCCAAGAGACCCAGTACTTC. Its protein product is CASIGTQETQYF.

The V call is TRBV18, the J call TRBJ2-5; D gene unclear. The V end was cut by 3 bases, the J end by 5 bases, with 13 bases between. CDR1 and CDR2 (germline): KGHSH, LQKENI. This CDR3 region has 14 residues. The CDR3 protein is CASSPPAAVETQYF. DNA for the CDR3: TGTGCCAGCTCACCCCCGGCGGCGGTGGAGACCCAGTACTTC. Looking up the rest from reference TRBV18 and TRBJ2-5 gives the full variable domain: NAGVMQNPRHLVRRRGQEARLRCSPMKGHSHVYWYRQLPEEGLKFMVYLQKENIIDESGMPKERFSAEFPKEGPSILRIQQVVRGDSAAYFCASSPPAAVETQYFGPGTRLLVL.

The chain is built from TRBV6-1 and TRBJ2-3; no reliable D call. The CDR3 runs to 14 residues. The germline CDR1 and CDR2 sequences are MNHNS and SASEGT. The V gene lost 1 base and the J gene lost 7 bases, with 12 bases spanning the gap. The CDR3 DNA reads as TGTGCCAGCAGTGAAGGGGCAGGTCCAAATACGCAGTATTTT. Translated: CASSEGAGPNTQYF.

This chain's CDR3 is CASRLPGNPYEQYF. CDR3 coding DNA: TGTGCCAGCAGGCTACCAGGCAACCCCTACGAGCAGTACTTC. The chain has TRBV28 and TRBJ2-7; D unresolved. The CDR3 has 14 amino acids. The V end was cut by 6 bases, the J end by 2 bases, with 14 bases between. Per germline, CDR1 MDHEN and CDR2 SYDVKM.

The CDR3 reads CASSWGTFMNTEAFF. The CDR3 coding sequence is TGTGCCAGTAGTTGGGGGACATTCATGAACACTGAAGCTTTCTTT. The rearrangement links TRBV19 to TRBJ1-1; a possible D gene is TRBD1 (6 bases). CDR1 and CDR2 from the germline V gene are LNHDA and SQIVND (reference sequence). With 5 bases removed from V and 0 bases from J, the gap between germline ends came to 13 bases. CDR3 length: 15 amino acids.

V gene TRBV5-1 combines with J gene TRBJ2-3, with TRBD2 matching 10 bases. The CDR3 length is 15 residues. Germline lookup yields CDR1 SGHRS and CDR2 YFSETQ. The V gene end was trimmed by 3 bases and the J gene end by 3 bases; junction bases not matched to a gene: 4. The CDR3 loop reads CASSSVAGGTDTQYF. The CDR3 DNA sequence: TGCGCCAGCAGCTCAGTAGCGGGGGGAACAGATACGCAGTATTTT.

The chain carries TRBV30 and TRBJ1-2; D remains ambiguous. The V end was cut by 3 bases, the J end by 4 bases, with 12 bases between. Germline V CDR1 and CDR2: GTSNPN, SVGIG (reference sequence). The CDR3 runs to 13 residues. CDR3 protein: CAWSGRIAYGYTF. In nucleotides, the CDR3 is TGTGCCTGGAGCGGACGGATTGCCTATGGCTACACCTTC.

This chain joins TRBV10-1 and TRBJ2-3; a possible D gene is TRBD2 (5 bases). CDR1 and CDR2 (germline): WNHNN, SYGVQD (reference sequence). The CDR3 spans 15 residues. V shed 3 bases and J shed 7 bases, with 17 bases lying between them. The CDR3 loop is CASSEGPRTGNTQYF. DNA for the CDR3: TGCGCCAGCAGTGAAGGGCCCCGGACGGGAAATACGCAGTATTTT.

The rearrangement joins TRBV18 to TRBJ1-4; the D gene is possibly TRBD1 (6 bases). This CDR3 comprises 15 residues. Trimming removed 3 bases from V and 7 bases from J, with 15 bases in between. Germline CDR1 and CDR2: KGHSH and LQKENI. The CDR3 DNA reads as TGTGCCAGCTCACCCTTGGACAGAGGGATTGAAAAACTGTTTTTT. This gives the protein CASSPLDRGIEKLFF.